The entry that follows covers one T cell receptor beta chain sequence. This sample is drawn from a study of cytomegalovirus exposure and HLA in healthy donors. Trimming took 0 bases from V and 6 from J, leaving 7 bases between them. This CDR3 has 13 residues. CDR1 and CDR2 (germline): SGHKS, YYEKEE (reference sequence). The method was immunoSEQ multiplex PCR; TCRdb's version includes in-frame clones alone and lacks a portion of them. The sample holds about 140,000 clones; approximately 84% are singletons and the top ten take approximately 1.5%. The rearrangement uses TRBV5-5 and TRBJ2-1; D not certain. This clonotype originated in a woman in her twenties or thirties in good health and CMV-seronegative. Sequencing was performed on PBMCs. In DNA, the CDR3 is TGTGCCAGCAGCTTGGGGCCAGTCAATGAGCAGTTCTTC. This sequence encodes CASSLGPVNEQFF.